This is a list of T cell receptor beta chains from one sample in a study of shared clonotypes between healthy human individuals. TCRdb's table, derived via immunoSEQ multiplex PCR, lists solely in-frame clones and lacks some. The sample consists of roughly 2,000,000 clones, 85% to 95% of them appearing once. Sequenced material: naive CD8+ T cells from PBMCs. These receptors came from a man between 18 and 29 years old in good health. Some clones in this sample may be carry-over from other donors' samples. Each CDR3 is given with its conserved first and last residue. A D gene is named only where the DNA matches it firmly. Rows may omit the clone size; those that give it use once, few, many or a size class.

v_call,d_call,j_call,clone_size,cdr3_nt,cdr3_aa
TRBV27,-,TRBJ2-7,once,TGTGCCAGCAGTTTAAGGCAGGGAATAGCGGCAACCTACGAGCAGTACTTC,CASSLRQGIAATYEQYF
TRBV5-1,TRBD1,TRBJ2-7,-,TGCGCCAGCAGCTTGGACAGGGGGCGAGCAACCTACGAGCAGTACTTC,CASSLDRGRATYEQYF
TRBV7-9,-,TRBJ1-2,-,TGTGCCAGCAGCCTTCGCAGGGCAGAAGGCTACACCTTC,CASSLRRAEGYTF
TRBV5-1,-,TRBJ1-1,-,TGCGCCAGCAGCTTGGATTTTCGCGAGGGCACTGAAGCTTTCTTT,CASSLDFREGTEAFF
TRBV9,-,TRBJ2-2,-,TGTGCCAGCAGCGTAAAGGCTGGGAAGCGGGTAAGGTATATCGGGGAGCTGTTTTTT,CASSVKAGKRVRYIGELFF
TRBV9,-,TRBJ2-2,-,TGTGCCAGCAGCACGAGACAGGTGAACACCGGGGAGCTGTTTTTT,CASSTRQVNTGELFF
TRBV10-3,-,TRBJ2-1,once,TGTGCCATCAGTGAGTCTACCCTCCGCAATGAGCAGTTCTTC,CAISESTLRNEQFF
TRBV28,-,TRBJ1-1,-,TGTGCCAGCAGTACCCCCCTGACTGAAGCTTTCTTT,CASSTPLTEAFF
TRBV11-2,TRBD1,TRBJ2-7,-,TGTGCCAGCAGCTTAGGGGCAGGGGGCGGATACGAGCAGTACTTC,CASSLGAGGGYEQYF
TRBV11-2,TRBD2,TRBJ2-1,-,TGTGCCAGCAGCTTGGGGGCGGGAGGGCCAATTGCCGGAGAGCAGTTCTTC,CASSLGAGGPIAGEQFF
TRBV11-2,-,TRBJ2-5,-,TGTGCCAGCAGCTTAGTGACAGCCCAAGAGACCCAGTACTTC,CASSLVTAQETQYF
TRBV2,-,TRBJ2-1,-,TGTGCCAGCAGTGAGGCATCCTACAATGAGCAGTTCTTC,CASSEASYNEQFF
TRBV27,-,TRBJ1-1,-,TGTGCCAGCAGTCGTTTGAACACTGAAGCTTTCTTT,CASSRLNTEAFF
TRBV27,TRBD1,TRBJ2-7,-,TGTGCCAGCAGTTTTGGGACAGGGCCGTACGAGCAGTACTTC,CASSFGTGPYEQYF
TRBV6-1,-,TRBJ1-6,-,TGTGCCAGCAGTGAAGGGGACTATAATTCACCCCTCCACTTT,CASSEGDYNSPLHF
TRBV9,-,TRBJ2-7,-,TGTGCCAGCAGCGTAGCTAGTGACAGGAGCTCCTACGAGCAGTACTTC,CASSVASDRSSYEQYF
TRBV4-3,-,TRBJ2-3,-,TGCGCCAGCCAGGGTGATACAGATACGCAGTATTTT,CASQGDTDTQYF
TRBV14,-,TRBJ2-7,-,TGTGCCAGCAGCCGCTTGAGCTCCTACGAGCAGTACTTC,CASSRLSSYEQYF
TRBV5-4,-,TRBJ2-3,-,TGTGCCAGCAGCTTCGGCGAGAGTCTTAGGACAGATACGCAGTATTTT,CASSFGESLRTDTQYF
TRBV6-5,TRBD2,TRBJ2-1,-,TGTGCCAGCAGTTACAGTTCACTAGCGTTCAATGAGCAGTTCTTC,CASSYSSLAFNEQFF
TRBV7-9,-,TRBJ1-2,-,TGTGCCAGCAGCTTATCCGGGGGAGAGGGCTACACCTTC,CASSLSGGEGYTF
TRBV27,TRBD1,TRBJ2-7,-,TGTGCCAGCAGCGGGACAGGCGCAAGGTACGAGCAGTACTTC,CASSGTGARYEQYF
TRBV11-2,-,TRBJ2-5,-,TGTGCCAGCAGCCAGGCGAGAGAGACCCAGTACTTC,CASSQARETQYF
TRBV29-1,-,TRBJ1-1,-,TGCAGCGTTGACGGCTGGTTGGCAGCTTCGAACACTGAAGCTTTCTTT,CSVDGWLAASNTEAFF
TRBV9,TRBD2,TRBJ2-7,-,TGTGCCAGCAGCGACAGCGGGAGTGCAACTTACGAGCAGTACTTC,CASSDSGSATYEQYF
TRBV9,-,TRBJ2-7,-,TGTGCCAGCAGCGTAGATACTAGTGGGTACTACGAGCAGTACTTC,CASSVDTSGYYEQYF
TRBV18,-,TRBJ2-7,-,TGTGCCAGCTCACCAGAGGGGTACGAGCAGTACTTC,CASSPEGYEQYF
TRBV30,-,TRBJ1-1,-,TGTGCCTGGAATGAGGACGGCATGAACACTGAAGCTTTCTTT,CAWNEDGMNTEAFF
TRBV19,TRBD1,TRBJ2-7,-,TGTGCCAGTAGTCCCTGGACAGGGGGCTACGAGCAGTACTTC,CASSPWTGGYEQYF
TRBV4-1,TRBD2,TRBJ2-7,-,TGCGCCAGCAGCCAAGATGTGGCGGGAGGACTAAGGTACGAGCAGTACTTC,CASSQDVAGGLRYEQYF
TRBV4-3,-,TRBJ1-4,-,TGCGCCAGCAGCCGCTTAACAGGGCGAGTTGCAACTAATGAAAAACTGTTTTTT,CASSRLTGRVATNEKLFF
TRBV10-3,-,TRBJ1-1,-,TGTGCCATCAGTGAGAGTGCAGGGAGGGGGGAGAACACTGAAGCTTTCTTT,CAISESAGRGENTEAFF
TRBV29-1,TRBD1,TRBJ2-1,-,TGCAGCGTTGAAAGGGCAGGGGGCTCTTACAATGAGCAGTTCTTC,CSVERAGGSYNEQFF
TRBV27,-,TRBJ1-2,-,TGTGCCAGCAGTTCCACGAGGTTAGACGGCTACACCTTC,CASSSTRLDGYTF
TRBV27,-,TRBJ2-7,-,TGTGCCAGCAGTTTATCGCCCGGGTTATCCTCCTACGAGCAGTACTTC,CASSLSPGLSSYEQYF
TRBV28,-,TRBJ2-1,-,TGTGCCAGCAGTCGACCGTACAATGAGCAGTTCTTC,CASSRPYNEQFF
TRBV27,TRBD2,TRBJ2-3,-,TGTGCCAGCAGTTTGGGGGGGTGGGGCACAGATACGCAGTATTTT,CASSLGGWGTDTQYF
TRBV2,-,TRBJ2-2,-,TGTGCCAGCAGTGACCCCGGTGGGAACACCGGGGAGCTGTTTTTT,CASSDPGGNTGELFF
TRBV7-8,TRBD1,TRBJ2-7,-,TGTGCCAGCAGCTTAGCGGGACAGGGAAATGTGGACGAGCAGTACTTC,CASSLAGQGNVDEQYF
TRBV5-1,-,TRBJ1-4,-,TGCGCCAGCAGCTCGTCCGGGGAATGGACTAATGAAAAACTGTTTTTT,CASSSSGEWTNEKLFF
TRBV7-3,-,TRBJ2-7,-,TGTGCCAGCATCCGGGGTCTCGAGCAGTACTTC,CASIRGLEQYF
TRBV9,-,TRBJ1-4,-,TGTGCCAGCAGCCCCTGGACAGTTGCAACTAATGAAAAACTGTTTTTT,CASSPWTVATNEKLFF
TRBV4-1,-,TRBJ1-5,-,TGCGCCAGCAGCCCCCGTTTAGGGGTTAATCAGCCCCAGCATTTT,CASSPRLGVNQPQHF
TRBV10-1,-,TRBJ1-2,-,TGCGCCAGCAGTCGGGACCGCTCGGATGGCTACACCTTC,CASSRDRSDGYTF
TRBV7-2,-,TRBJ1-2,-,TGTGCCAGCAGCTTAGTAGATTCCAGGGCCTATGGCTACACCTTC,CASSLVDSRAYGYTF
TRBV2,TRBD1,TRBJ2-5,-,TGTGCCAGCACTGCGGACAGGGGACAACAAGAGACCCAGTACTTC,CASTADRGQQETQYF
TRBV5-6,-,TRBJ2-7,-,TGTGCCAGCAGCAGCTACCGACAGGGAGGGCAGTACTTC,CASSSYRQGGQYF
TRBV9,TRBD1,TRBJ2-5,-,TGTGCCAGCAGCCGAGGGGGCTACCAAGAGACCCAGTACTTC,CASSRGGYQETQYF
TRBV7-2,-,TRBJ2-7,once,TGTGCCAGCAGCTTATTCTCCGGGAGCTCCTACGAGCAGTACTTC,CASSLFSGSSYEQYF
TRBV5-1,TRBD2,TRBJ2-7,-,TGCGCCAGCAGCGAGGGACTAGCGGGAGGCACCTACGAGCAGTACTTC,CASSEGLAGGTYEQYF
TRBV7-8,TRBD2,TRBJ2-7,-,TGTGCCAGCAGCCCCGGGACTAGCGGGTACTACGAGCAGTACTTC,CASSPGTSGYYEQYF
TRBV5-6,TRBD2,TRBJ2-1,-,TGTGCCAGCAGCTTTGTGTCTAGCGGGAGAGATAATGAGCAGTTCTTC,CASSFVSSGRDNEQFF
TRBV27,TRBD1,TRBJ2-1,-,TGTGCCAGCAGCTGGGACAGCTACAATGAGCAGTTCTTC,CASSWDSYNEQFF
TRBV27,TRBD2,TRBJ2-1,-,TGTGCCAGCAGCCCCACTGGGACTAGCGGGAGCGGTTGGAATGAGCAGTTCTTC,CASSPTGTSGSGWNEQFF